What follows are 12 T cell receptor beta chains derived from one specimen sequenced in a study of fetal regulatory T cell absence and autoimmunity. TCRdb's table, derived via immunoSEQ multiplex PCR, lists solely in-frame clones and lacks some. The data contain more than 90,000 clones, around 72% of them singletons. The sample was pancreas tissue. These receptors originate from a male donor with IPEX syndrome.

The rearrangement links TRBV6-6 to TRBJ2-1, with 7 bases lining up with TRBD2. Looked up from germline, CDR1 is MNHNY and CDR2 is SVGAGI (reference sequence). The CDR3 sequence is 16 residues long. V was clipped by 2 bases and J by 1 base; unmatched bases: 5. The CDR3 spells CASSYVGGRSYNEQFF. The DNA for the CDR3 is TGTGCCAGCAGTTACGTCGGGGGGAGGTCCTACAATGAGCAGTTCTTC.

The chain uses TRBV4-3 and TRBJ2-2, with 12 bases aligning to TRBD2. The V gene end was trimmed by 6 bases and the J gene end by 5 bases; junction bases not matched to a gene: 7. CDR1 and CDR2 (germline): LGHNA, YSLEER. The CDR3 spans 16 residues. The CDR3 loop is CASRSSGGAWTGELFF. The CDR3 DNA sequence: TGCGCCAGCAGATCTAGCGGGGGGGCCTGGACCGGGGAGCTGTTTTTT.

This rearrangement joins TRBV7-2 to TRBJ2-7; possibly TRBD2 for D (5 bases). The CDR3 loop spans 14 amino acids. Trimming pared 1 base from V and 3 bases from J, leaving 10 bases between. Germline CDR1 reads SGHTA; CDR2 reads FQGNSA. The CDR3 region has the DNA TGTGCCAGCAGCTTAGGTAAAGGGAGCTACGAGCAGTACTTC. Its translation: CASSLGKGSYEQYF.

This rearrangement joins TRBV7-7 to TRBJ2-7, with TRBD1 matching 7 bases. CDR1 is SSHAT and CDR2 is FNYEAQ in the germline V gene (reference sequence). The CDR3 contains 13 residues. Trimming took 4 bases from V and 4 from J; bases not matched to a gene: 4. This CDR3 reads CASSWNRGYEQYF. The CDR3 region has the DNA TGTGCCAGCAGCTGGAACAGGGGATACGAGCAGTACTTC.

The gene calls are TRBV4-3 and TRBJ2-3, with 12 positions matching TRBD2. Losses at the gene ends were 1 base for V and 8 bases for J; bases not matched to a gene: 4. Germline CDR1 reads LGHNA; CDR2 reads YSLEER. The CDR3 is 15 residues long. The CDR3 region is CASSQVLAGGLTQYF. CDR3 nucleotides: TGCGCCAGCAGCCAAGTCCTAGCGGGGGGGCTTACGCAGTATTTT.

This chain links TRBV5-4 with TRBJ2-7; possible D gene TRBD2, 5 bases. Trimming pared 9 bases from V and 4 bases from J, leaving 20 bases between. Per germline, CDR1 SGHNT and CDR2 YYREEE (reference sequence). There are 14 residues in the CDR3. Here the CDR3 reads CATTSSGEIYEQYF. CDR3 DNA: TGTGCCACCACCAGCAGCGGAGAAATTTACGAGCAGTACTTC. The full variable domain, its missing parts supplied by reference TRBV5-4 and TRBJ2-7, is ETGVTQSPTHLIKTRGQQVTLRCSSQSGHNTVSWYQQALGQGPQFIFQYYREEENGRGNFPPRFSGLQFPNYSSELNVNALELDDSALYLCATTSSGEIYEQYFGPGTRLTVT.

The gene calls are TRBV4-1 and TRBJ1-1; no firm D call. Germline-derived CDR1 and CDR2 are MGHRA and YSYEKL. V lost 2 bases to trimming and J lost 6 bases, with 4 bases between them. The CDR3 totals 11 residues. DNA for the CDR3: TGCGCCAGCAGCCAACGTTCTGAAGCTTTCTTT. It encodes CASSQRSEAFF.

The chain joins TRBV5-6 to TRBJ2-7; D is possibly TRBD1 or TRBD2 (5 bases each). Germline V gene data show CDR1 as SGHDT and CDR2 as YYEEEE. This CDR3 has 12 amino acids. The germline V and J ends were trimmed by 3 bases and 5 bases, with 9 bases remaining between them. CDR3 sequence: CASSCRDHEQYF. The CDR3 nucleotides are TGTGCCAGCAGCTGCAGGGACCACGAGCAGTACTTC.

On this clone itself: One junction end does not reproduce the germline sequence, and a read error may be involved. This sequence joins TRBV7-7 and TRBJ2-1; 9 nucleotides match TRBD1. The germline gives CDR1 SSHAT, CDR2 FNYEAQ (reference sequence). This CDR3 is built from 16 residues. CDR3 amino acids: CASSQGQGGGYNEQFF. The CDR3 DNA follows: TGTGCTAGCAGCCAGGGACAGGGCGGGGGTTACAATGAGCAGTTCTTC.

The V gene is TRBV5-4, the J gene TRBJ2-7; TRBD2 matches 9 bases. The CDR3 runs to 15 residues. CDR1 and CDR2 (germline): SGHNT, YYREEE (reference sequence). J lost 0 bases, V lost 4 bases, and 5 bases had no gene match. The CDR3 DNA reads as TGTGCCAGCAGCAGACCGGGACTAGCCTCCTACGAGCAGTACTTC. Amino acids: CASSRPGLASYEQYF. Looking up the rest from reference TRBV5-4 and TRBJ2-7 gives the full variable domain: ETGVTQSPTHLIKTRGQQVTLRCSSQSGHNTVSWYQQALGQGPQFIFQYYREEENGRGNFPPRFSGLQFPNYSSELNVNALELDDSALYLCASSRPGLASYEQYFGPGTRLTVT.

The CDR3 DNA reads TGTGCCAGCAGCTACCCCCTGGGGGGGGCGAACACTGAAGCTTTCTTT. The encoded protein is CASSYPLGGANTEAFF. The chain combines TRBV11-1 with TRBJ1-1, with TRBD1 as a possible D gene (6 bases). Germline-derived CDR1 and CDR2 are SGHAT and FQDESV (reference sequence). V dropped 4 bases and J dropped 1 base, with 16 bases sitting between them. This CDR3 is 16 amino acids long.

This clone was observed a single time. V and J are TRBV5-6 and TRBJ1-2, with TRBD1 matching 11 bases. The CDR3 is 14 amino acids. V lost 5 bases to trimming and J lost 7 bases; unmatched junction nucleotides: 7. Germline V gene data show CDR1 as SGHDT and CDR2 as YYEEEE. The CDR3, as DNA: TGTGCCAGCAGAAATGGACAGGGGGCTCTTGGCTACACCTTC. Amino acid sequence: CASRNGQGALGYTF.